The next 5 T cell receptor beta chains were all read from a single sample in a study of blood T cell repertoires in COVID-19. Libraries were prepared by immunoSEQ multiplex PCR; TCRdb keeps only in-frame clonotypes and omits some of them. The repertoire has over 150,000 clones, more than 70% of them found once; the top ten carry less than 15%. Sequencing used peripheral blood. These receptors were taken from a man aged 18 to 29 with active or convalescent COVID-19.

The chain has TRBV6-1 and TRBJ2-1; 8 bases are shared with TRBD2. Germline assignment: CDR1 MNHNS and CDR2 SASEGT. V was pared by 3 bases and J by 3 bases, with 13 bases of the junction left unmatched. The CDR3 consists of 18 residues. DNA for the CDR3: TGTGCCAGCAGTGAGTACCCCCCCGGGACTAGGATCTACAATGAGCAGTTCTTC. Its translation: CASSEYPPGTRIYNEQFF.

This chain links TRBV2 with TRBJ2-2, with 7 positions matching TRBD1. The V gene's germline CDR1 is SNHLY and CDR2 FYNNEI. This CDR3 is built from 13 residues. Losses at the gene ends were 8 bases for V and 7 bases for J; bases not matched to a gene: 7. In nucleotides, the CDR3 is TGTGCCAGCGGATTTCAGGGGGTCGGGGAGCTGTTTTTT. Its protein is CASGFQGVGELFF.

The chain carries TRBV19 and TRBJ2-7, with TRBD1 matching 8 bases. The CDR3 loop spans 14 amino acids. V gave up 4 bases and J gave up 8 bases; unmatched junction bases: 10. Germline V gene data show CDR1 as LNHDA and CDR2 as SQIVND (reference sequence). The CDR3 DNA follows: TGTGCCAGTAGTACACAGGGGACAGGATGGAAGCAGTACTTC. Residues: CASSTQGTGWKQYF.

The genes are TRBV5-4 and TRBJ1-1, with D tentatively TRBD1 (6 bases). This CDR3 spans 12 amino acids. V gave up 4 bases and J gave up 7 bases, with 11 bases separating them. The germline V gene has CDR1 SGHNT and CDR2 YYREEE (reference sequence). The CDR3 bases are TGTGCCAGCAGCAGGACAGTCAATGAAGCTTTCTTT. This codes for CASSRTVNEAFF.

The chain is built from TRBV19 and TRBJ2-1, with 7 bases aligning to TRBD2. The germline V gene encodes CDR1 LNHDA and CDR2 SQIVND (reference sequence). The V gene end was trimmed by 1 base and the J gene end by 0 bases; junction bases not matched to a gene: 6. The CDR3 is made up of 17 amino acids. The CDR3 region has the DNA TGTGCCAGTAGTATAGCTGGCGGGAGTAGCTCCTACAATGAGCAGTTCTTC. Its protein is CASSIAGGSSSYNEQFF.